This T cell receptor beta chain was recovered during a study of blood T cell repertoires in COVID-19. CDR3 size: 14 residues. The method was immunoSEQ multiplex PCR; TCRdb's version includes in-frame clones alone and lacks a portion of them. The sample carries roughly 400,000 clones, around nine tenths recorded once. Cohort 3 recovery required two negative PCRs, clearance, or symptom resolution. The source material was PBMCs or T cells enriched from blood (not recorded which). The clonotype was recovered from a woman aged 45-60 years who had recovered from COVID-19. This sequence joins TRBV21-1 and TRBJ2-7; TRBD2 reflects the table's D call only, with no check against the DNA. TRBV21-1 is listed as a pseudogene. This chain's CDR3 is CASSPLLHYCEQYF. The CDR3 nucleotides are TGTGCCAGCAGCCCCCTACTGCATTACTGCGAGCAGTACTTC.